The TCR beta chain described here comes from a study of blood T cells in healthy people across ages. Points from the study as a whole: A conclusive naive versus antigen-experienced comparison was prevented by the unsorted PBMCs. Naive T cell percentage showed a strong correlation with the diversity of TCR beta.

Then a second PCR, running roughly 7 to 11 cycles, was carried out with a sample-barcoded 5' primer and a J-beta primer mix. The template-switch adaptor, which had 12 random nucleotides, put a tag on each cDNA molecule. TCRdb reprocessed the 5' RACE reads via MiXCR and lists one record per CDR3 protein. The data hold about a million distinct CDR3 sequences, with roughly 50% observed a single time. A word on this clonotype: What it binds is unknown.

J was trimmed by 2 bases and V by 3 bases; bases with no gene match: 4. Germline V lookup: CDR1 SGHRS, CDR2 YFSETQ. The CDR3 consists of 16 residues. The sequence was collected from an older woman in good health. The specimen was blood. This chain links TRBV5-1 with TRBJ2-3; TRBD2 aligns across 12 bases. CDR3 nucleotides: TGCGCCAGCAGCTCTCGACTAGCGGGGGACACAGATACGCAGTATTTT. Its protein product is CASSSRLAGDTDTQYF.